This entry lists 25 T cell receptor beta chains sequenced from one sample in a study of blood T cell repertoires in COVID-19. Generated by immunoSEQ multiplex PCR, the TCRdb table keeps only in-frame clones and is missing some. In the table there are approximately 77,000 clones, less than 85% of which are singletons. Material: peripheral blood. These receptors all come from a woman between 70 and 85 years old with acute or convalescent COVID-19.

This clone was counted a few times. The CDR3 bases are TGTGCCAGCAGCTTGACAGGGGGTTACAATCAGCCCCAGCATTTT. This gives the protein CASSLTGGYNQPQHF. The rearrangement links TRBV5-6 to TRBJ1-5; 8 nucleotides line up with TRBD1. The CDR3 consists of 15 residues. J lost 3 bases, V lost 1 base, and 3 bases had no gene match. Germline V CDR1 and CDR2: SGHDT, YYEEEE.

The chain couples TRBV4-1 to TRBJ1-2, with D perhaps matching TRBD1 (6 bases). The V end was cut by 0 bases, the J end by 3 bases, with 11 bases between. Germline loops: CDR1 MGHRA, CDR2 YSYEKL. The CDR3 totals 15 residues. The CDR3 nucleotides read TGCGCCAGCAGCCAAGACACAGGGTGGCACTATGGCTACACCTTC. Translated, it gives CASSQDTGWHYGYTF.

The chain recombines TRBV18 with TRBJ1-1; the D gene is possibly TRBD1 (5 bases). The V gene lost 5 bases and the J gene lost 1 base, with 11 bases spanning the gap. The CDR3 is 14 amino acids. The germline gives CDR1 KGHSH, CDR2 LQKENI. CDR3 amino acids: CASSTGLPNTEAFF. The CDR3 DNA reads as TGTGCCAGCTCAACGGGACTGCCGAACACTGAAGCTTTCTTT.

This rearrangement joins TRBV15 to TRBJ2-5; a weak D match, TRBD1 (6 bases). Trimming shortened V by 3 bases and J by 7 bases, and 15 bases separated the two germline ends. Germline V gene data show CDR1 as LNHNV and CDR2 as YYDKDF (reference sequence). This CDR3 comprises 14 residues. CDR3 loop: CATSRDTGPGTQYF. The CDR3 DNA follows: TGTGCCACCAGCAGGGATACAGGGCCAGGGACCCAGTACTTC.

There are a few counts of this clone. V and J are TRBV12-3 or TRBV12-4 and TRBJ1-6; perhaps TRBD1 as D (5 bases). This CDR3 spans 13 amino acids. Trimming removed 6 bases at V and 8 bases at J, with 11 bases between. CDR3 sequence: CASSSLQDSPLHF. Written as DNA, the CDR3 is TGTGCCAGCAGCTCTTTACAGGATTCACCCCTCCACTTT.

This clone was detected a few times. The gene calls are TRBV6-2 or TRBV6-3 and TRBJ1-4; possible D gene TRBD1, 6 bases. The V gene's germline CDR1 is MNHEY and CDR2 SVGEGT. The CDR3 extends over 15 amino acids. Between the trimmed V and J ends, which lost 5 bases and 5 bases, there was a span of 15 bases. CDR3 protein: CASSRTVALNEKLFF. The CDR3 DNA follows: TGTGCCAGCAGTAGGACAGTGGCGCTGAATGAAAAACTGTTTTTT.

This clone was detected only a few times. The rearrangement links TRBV18 to TRBJ1-2; 7 nucleotides match TRBD1. The CDR3 covers 15 residues. The V and J ends lost 4 bases and 3 bases, in that order; junction bases with no gene match: 8. The germline V gene encodes CDR1 KGHSH and CDR2 LQKENI. The CDR3 reads CASSQQQGWDYGYTF. In nucleotides, the CDR3 is TGTGCCAGCTCACAGCAACAGGGGTGGGACTATGGCTACACCTTC.

The chain recombines TRBV7-9 with TRBJ1-4; TRBD1 matches 12 bases. Per the germline V gene, CDR1 is SEHNR and CDR2 is FQNEAQ (reference sequence). This CDR3 region has 19 residues. After removal of 4 bases from V and 4 bases from J, the junction contained 13 bases not matched to a gene. The CDR3, as DNA: TGTGCCAGCAGCTGGGGGACAGGGGGCGGTTTTTCAAGTAATGAAAAACTGTTTTTT. It translates to CASSWGTGGGFSSNEKLFF.

This chain links TRBV11-2 with TRBJ2-5; D is uncertain. V lost 2 bases and J lost 2, with 12 bases in between. The CDR3 sequence is 15 residues long. Germline CDR1 and CDR2: SGHAT and FQNNGV. The CDR3 region has the DNA TGTGCCAGCAGCTTACTGTCAAGAGCGCAAGAGACCCAGTACTTC. Translated: CASSLLSRAQETQYF.

The chain is built from TRBV6-2 or TRBV6-3 and TRBJ2-3; TRBD2 matches at 8 bases. The CDR3 sequence is 16 residues long. J lost 2 bases, V lost 2 bases, and 6 bases had no gene match. Germline assignment: CDR1 MNHEY and CDR2 SVGEGT. CDR3 sequence (DNA): TGTGCCAGCAGTTACCCAGCGGGGGCCCTCACAGATACGCAGTATTTT. Residues: CASSYPAGALTDTQYF.

The rearrangement links TRBV15 to TRBJ1-5; D call uncertain. Trimming removed 0 bases from V and 3 bases from J, with 6 bases in between. CDR3 size: 14 residues. Germline CDR1 and CDR2: LNHNV and YYDKDF (reference sequence). The CDR3 spells CATSREAFNQPQHF. The CDR3 region has the DNA TGTGCCACCAGCAGAGAGGCATTCAATCAGCCCCAGCATTTT.

This chain links TRBV3-1 (or the pseudogene TRBV3-2) with TRBJ2-5; TRBD2 might be the D (6 bases). The CDR3 contains 15 residues. Trimming left V 1 base short and J 1 base short, with 10 bases between. The germline V gene encodes CDR1 LGHDT and CDR2 YNNKEL (reference sequence). The CDR3, as DNA: TGTGCCAGCAGCCAAGCGGGGGAGCTCCAAGAGACCCAGTACTTC. Protein: CASSQAGELQETQYF.

Notes on this clone: This CDR3 is also generated by other DNA sequences in the sample. The rearrangement uses TRBV27 and TRBJ1-6; TRBD1 matches 7 bases. V lost 0 bases to trimming and J lost 0 bases; unmatched junction nucleotides: 2. Germline V gives CDR1 MNHEY, CDR2 SMNVEV (reference sequence). The CDR3 loop spans 17 amino acids. The CDR3 region has the DNA TGTGCCAGCAGTTTATCGACAGGGAGCTCCTATAATTCACCCCTCCACTTT. It encodes CASSLSTGSSYNSPLHF.

V gene TRBV4-3 combines with J gene TRBJ2-5; TRBD1 aligns across 7 bases. The CDR3 spans 13 residues. Germline V gives CDR1 LGHNA, CDR2 YSLEER. Trimming took 4 bases from V and 5 from J; bases not matched to a gene: 4. Written as DNA, the CDR3 is TGCGCCAGCAGCCCACAGGGGCCCGAGACCCAGTACTTC. Its translation is CASSPQGPETQYF.

The genes are TRBV19 and TRBJ2-5; D is ambiguous. Germline CDR1 is LNHDA and CDR2 is SQIVND (reference sequence). Trimming shortened V by 4 bases and J by 4 bases, and 4 bases separated the two germline ends. This CDR3 contains 11 residues. Written as DNA, the CDR3 is TGTGCCAGTAGTACCCGAGAGACCCAGTACTTC. Translation gives CASSTRETQYF.

The sample holds a few counts of this clone. The chain recombines TRBV7-9 with TRBJ1-2; the D is unclear. V was shortened by 1 base and J by 3 bases, with 6 bases between the two germline ends. Germline V gene data show CDR1 as SEHNR and CDR2 as FQNEAQ (reference sequence). There are 13 residues in the CDR3. The CDR3 reads CASSLDSHYGYTF. CDR3 nucleotides: TGTGCCAGCAGCTTAGACAGTCACTATGGCTACACCTTC.

The chain has TRBV5-6 and TRBJ2-1; tentative D call: TRBD1 (5 bases). Germline V gives CDR1 SGHDT, CDR2 YYEEEE. V was trimmed by 4 bases and J by 5 bases, leaving 19 bases between them. The length of the CDR3 is 16 residues. As DNA, the CDR3 is TGTGCCAGCAGCGCCCCTGACGCAGGGAATCACAATGAGCAGTTCTTC. Its protein is CASSAPDAGNHNEQFF.

This chain joins TRBV6-2 or TRBV6-3 and TRBJ1-1, with TRBD1 identical over 10 bases. Germline lookup yields CDR1 MNHEY and CDR2 SVGEGT. The junction had 2 bases not matched to a gene; V was cut back by 0 bases and J by 4 bases. The CDR3 runs to 15 residues. CDR3 residues: CASSYSTGGGTEAFF. The CDR3 DNA reads as TGTGCCAGCAGTTACTCGACAGGGGGCGGCACTGAAGCTTTCTTT.

This chain joins TRBV6-5 and TRBJ1-6; D call uncertain. The V and J ends lost 2 bases and 4 bases respectively, with 12 bases between them. CDR1 and CDR2 from the germline V gene are MNHEY and SVGAGI. The CDR3 consists of 16 residues. The CDR3 here is CASSYHEGSYNSPLHF. The DNA for the CDR3 is TGTGCCAGCAGTTACCATGAGGGCTCTTATAATTCACCCCTCCACTTT.

CDR3 sequence reads: CASSFGTSVYNEQFF. CDR3 bases: TGTGCCAGCAGCTTTGGGACTAGCGTTTACAATGAGCAGTTCTTC. The J gene is TRBJ2-1, the V gene TRBV7-2; TRBD2 aligns across 10 bases. The CDR3 is 15 amino acids. V lost 3 bases, J lost 4 bases, and 3 bases stayed unmatched. CDR1 and CDR2 (germline): SGHTA, FQGNSA.

The chain carries TRBV2 and TRBJ2-2; 13 bases are shared with TRBD2. Trimming at V came to 7 bases and at J to 8 bases, leaving 10 bases not matched to a gene. Germline V gene sequence: CDR1 SNHLY, CDR2 FYNNEI. This CDR3 contains 16 residues. The chain's CDR3 is CASIRTSGGQVGELFF. In DNA, the CDR3 is TGTGCCAGCATCCGGACTAGCGGGGGCCAAGTTGGGGAGCTGTTTTTT.

The chain has TRBV7-9 and TRBJ1-1; perhaps TRBD1 as D (6 bases). Germline V gene data show CDR1 as SEHNR and CDR2 as FQNEAQ (reference sequence). There are 14 residues in the CDR3. Trimming left V 5 bases short and J 6 bases short, with 16 bases between. CDR3: CASSQGGANAEAFF. CDR3 in DNA: TGTGCCAGCAGCCAAGGGGGAGCAAACGCTGAAGCTTTCTTT.

This sequence joins TRBV4-3 and TRBJ1-4; TRBD1 agrees at 7 bases. V was clipped by 1 base and J by 9 bases; unmatched bases: 8. CDR1 and CDR2 from the germline V gene are LGHNA and YSLEER. The CDR3 spans 15 residues. The CDR3 here is CASSQGGSGGKKLFF. Written as DNA, the CDR3 is TGCGCCAGCAGCCAAGGAGGATCAGGGGGGAAAAAACTGTTTTTT.

The chain is built from TRBV6-5 and TRBJ2-7, with TRBD1 matching over 8 bases. Germline V gives CDR1 MNHEY, CDR2 SVGAGI. There are 13 residues in the CDR3. V was pared by 6 bases and J by 1 base, with 2 bases of the junction left unmatched. The CDR3 is CASRYRGSYEQYF. The DNA of the CDR3 is TGTGCCAGCAGGTACAGGGGGTCCTACGAGCAGTACTTC.

The chain recombines TRBV3-1 (or the pseudogene TRBV3-2) with TRBJ2-5; tentatively, D is TRBD1 (5 bases). This CDR3 is built from 15 residues. Germline V gene data show CDR1 as LGHDT and CDR2 as YNNKEL (reference sequence). Between the trimmed V and J ends, which lost 8 bases and 4 bases, there was a span of 20 bases. This CDR3 is CASGRRGSPGETQYF. CDR3 coding DNA: TGTGCCAGCGGCAGAAGGGGCTCCCCAGGAGAGACCCAGTACTTC.